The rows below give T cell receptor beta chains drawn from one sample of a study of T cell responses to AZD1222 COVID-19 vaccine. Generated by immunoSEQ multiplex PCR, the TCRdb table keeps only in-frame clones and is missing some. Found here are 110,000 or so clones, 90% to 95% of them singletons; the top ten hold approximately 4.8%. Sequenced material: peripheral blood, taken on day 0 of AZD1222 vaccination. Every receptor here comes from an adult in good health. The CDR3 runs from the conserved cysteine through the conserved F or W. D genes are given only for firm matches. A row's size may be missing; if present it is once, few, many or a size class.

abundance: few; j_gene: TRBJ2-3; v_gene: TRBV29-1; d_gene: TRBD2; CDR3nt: TGCAGCGCCACGGGGGGGGGCCGAACAAATACGCAGTATTTT; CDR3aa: CSATGGGRTNTQYF
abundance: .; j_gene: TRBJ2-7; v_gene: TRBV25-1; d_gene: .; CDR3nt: TGTGCCAGCACGTCCTCGGGACTCTCATCGACCCCTTACGAGCAGTACTTC; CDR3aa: CASTSSGLSSTPYEQYF
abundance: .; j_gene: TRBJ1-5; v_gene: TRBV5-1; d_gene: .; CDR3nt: TGCGCCAGCAGCCCCGGACTGAGTAAGAATCAGCCCCAGCATTTT; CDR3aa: CASSPGLSKNQPQHF
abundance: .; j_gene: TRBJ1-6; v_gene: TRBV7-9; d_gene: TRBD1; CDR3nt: TGTGCCAGCAGTAGGACAGGGGGCGAGAATTCACCCCTCCACTTT; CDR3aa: CASSRTGGENSPLHF
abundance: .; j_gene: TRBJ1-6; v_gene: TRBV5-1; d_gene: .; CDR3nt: TGCGCCAGCAGCTACCATGGATCGGAAAATTCACCCCTCCACTTT; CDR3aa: CASSYHGSENSPLHF
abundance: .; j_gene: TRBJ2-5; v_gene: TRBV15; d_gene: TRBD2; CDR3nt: TGTGCCACCAGCAGACGCGGACTAGCGGGAGAGACCCAGTACTTC; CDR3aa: CATSRRGLAGETQYF
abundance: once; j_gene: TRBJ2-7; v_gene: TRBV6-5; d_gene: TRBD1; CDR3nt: TGTGCCAGCCGGGACAGGGGGTTTCACTTC; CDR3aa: CASRDRGFHF
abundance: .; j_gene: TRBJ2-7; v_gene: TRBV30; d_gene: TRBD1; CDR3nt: TGTGCCTGGGCCGGGACAGGGGGATTCTACGAGCAGTACTTC; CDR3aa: CAWAGTGGFYEQYF
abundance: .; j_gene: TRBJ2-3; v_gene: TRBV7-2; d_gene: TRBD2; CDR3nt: TGTGCCAGCAGCTTACGGCGGGGGGGCCTCGCAGATACGCAGTATTTT; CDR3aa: CASSLRRGGLADTQYF
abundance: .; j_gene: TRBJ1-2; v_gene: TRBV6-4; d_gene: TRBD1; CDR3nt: TGTGCCAGCAGTTGGGGCGGACAGGGTGGGTATGGCTACACCTTC; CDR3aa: CASSWGGQGGYGYTF
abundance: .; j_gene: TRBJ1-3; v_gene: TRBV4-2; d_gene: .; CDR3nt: TGTGCCAGCAGCCAAGAGCCGCAGGGGCTGACTGGAAACACCATATATTTT; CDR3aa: CASSQEPQGLTGNTIYF
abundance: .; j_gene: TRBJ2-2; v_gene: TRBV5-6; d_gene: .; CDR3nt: TGTGCCAGCAGCTTTTGGTCCGGGGAGCTGTTTTTT; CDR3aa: CASSFWSGELFF
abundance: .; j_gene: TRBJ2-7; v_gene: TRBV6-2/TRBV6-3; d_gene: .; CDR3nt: TGTGCCAGCAGTTACTCTGACGAGCAGTACTTC; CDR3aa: CASSYSDEQYF
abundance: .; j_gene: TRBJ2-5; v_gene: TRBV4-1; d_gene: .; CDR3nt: TGCGCCAGCAGCCAAGTGGATTCTAGAGCATCGGAGACCCAGTACTTC; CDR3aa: CASSQVDSRASETQYF
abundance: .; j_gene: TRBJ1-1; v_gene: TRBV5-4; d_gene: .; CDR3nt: TGTGCCAGCAGCTTGGCGGAGAACACTGAAGCTTTCTTT; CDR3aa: CASSLAENTEAFF
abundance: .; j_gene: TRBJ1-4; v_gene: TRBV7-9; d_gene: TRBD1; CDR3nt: TGTGCCAGCAGCTTAGCGGGGACAGGGGCTGAAAAACTGTTTTTT; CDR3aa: CASSLAGTGAEKLFF
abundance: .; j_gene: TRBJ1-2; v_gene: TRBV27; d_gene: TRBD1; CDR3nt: TGTGCCAGCAGTTTATCCTCAGGGGGATTGGGTGGCTACACCTTC; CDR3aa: CASSLSSGGLGGYTF
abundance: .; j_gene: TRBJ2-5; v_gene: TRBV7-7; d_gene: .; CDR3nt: TGTGCCAGCAGCTTAGAGGGGGGCGCTGGGGAGACCCAGTACTTC; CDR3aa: CASSLEGGAGETQYF
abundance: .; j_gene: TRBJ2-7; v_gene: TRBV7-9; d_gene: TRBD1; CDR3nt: TGTGCCAGCAGCTTACTACAGGGGGCTAGTGAGCAGTACTTC; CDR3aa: CASSLLQGASEQYF
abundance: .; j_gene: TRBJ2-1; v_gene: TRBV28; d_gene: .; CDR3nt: TGTGCCAGCAGTAGGAAGGGATATGAGCAGTTCTTC; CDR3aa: CASSRKGYEQFF
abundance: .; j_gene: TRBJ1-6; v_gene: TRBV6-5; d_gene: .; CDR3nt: TGTGCCAGCATGGTGCGGGGCGGTAATTCACCCCTCCACTTT; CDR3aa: CASMVRGGNSPLHF
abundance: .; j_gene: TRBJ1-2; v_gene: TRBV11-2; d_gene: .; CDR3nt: TGTGCCAGCAGCTTAGTCCTTGGGCCGGTTTATGGCTACACCTTC; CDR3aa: CASSLVLGPVYGYTF
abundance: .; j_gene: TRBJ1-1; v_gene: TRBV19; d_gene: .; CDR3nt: TGTGCCAGTAGAAAAACAGGGCCGAACACTGAAGCTTTCTTT; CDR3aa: CASRKTGPNTEAFF
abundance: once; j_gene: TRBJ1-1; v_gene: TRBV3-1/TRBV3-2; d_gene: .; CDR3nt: TGTGCCAGCAGCCTGGTTAGACTCCGGAACACTGAAGCTTTCTTT; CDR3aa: CASSLVRLRNTEAFF
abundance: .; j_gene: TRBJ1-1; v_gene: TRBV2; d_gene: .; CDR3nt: TGTGCCAGCAGACTAGCGTTTGGCACTGAAGCTTTCTTT; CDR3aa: CASRLAFGTEAFF
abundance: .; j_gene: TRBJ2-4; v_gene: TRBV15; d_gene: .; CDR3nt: TGTGCCACCAGCAGAGTCTCGGGGGTGCTGGCCAAAAACATTCAGTACTTC; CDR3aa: CATSRVSGVLAKNIQYF